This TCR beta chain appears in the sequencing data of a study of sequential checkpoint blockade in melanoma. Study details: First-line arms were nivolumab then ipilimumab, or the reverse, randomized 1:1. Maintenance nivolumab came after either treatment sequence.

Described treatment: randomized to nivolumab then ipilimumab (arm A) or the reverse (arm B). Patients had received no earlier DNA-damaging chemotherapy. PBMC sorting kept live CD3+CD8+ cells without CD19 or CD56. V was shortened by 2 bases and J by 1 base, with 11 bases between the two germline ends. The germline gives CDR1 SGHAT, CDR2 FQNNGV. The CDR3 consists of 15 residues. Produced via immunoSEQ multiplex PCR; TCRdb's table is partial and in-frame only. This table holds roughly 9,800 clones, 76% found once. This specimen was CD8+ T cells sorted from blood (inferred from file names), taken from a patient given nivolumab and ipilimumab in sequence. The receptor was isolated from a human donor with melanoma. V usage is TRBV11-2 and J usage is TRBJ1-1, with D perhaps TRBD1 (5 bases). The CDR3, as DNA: TGTGCCAGCAGCTTAATGGGGGGTCCGAACACTGAAGCTTTCTTT. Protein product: CASSLMGGPNTEAFF.